The present TCR beta chain was sequenced within a study of shared clonotypes between healthy human individuals. Broader study findings: It was the non-shared clonotypes that had lower generation probabilities than clonotypes shared by all four donors.

This table comes from immunoSEQ multiplex PCR, and its TCRdb copy is limited to in-frame clones, with some not included. Among under 2,500,000 clones listed, approximately 96% were seen once. The CDR3 runs 15 residues. The junction had 7 bases not matched to a gene; V was cut back by 3 bases and J by 3 bases. Germline lookup yields CDR1 SGDLS and CDR2 YYNGEE. Worth noting for this clone: Its antigen is not identified.

The rearrangement uses TRBV9 and TRBJ2-7; the match to TRBD1 covers 9 bases. The sequence came from a man between 18 and 35 years old in good health. Material for sequencing was naive CD4+ T cells sorted from blood. As for subset: CD45RA+ positively selected. The DNA of the CDR3 is TGTGCCAGCAGCGCCGGGACAGGGATATACTACGAGCAGTACTTC. Translation: CASSAGTGIYYEQYF.